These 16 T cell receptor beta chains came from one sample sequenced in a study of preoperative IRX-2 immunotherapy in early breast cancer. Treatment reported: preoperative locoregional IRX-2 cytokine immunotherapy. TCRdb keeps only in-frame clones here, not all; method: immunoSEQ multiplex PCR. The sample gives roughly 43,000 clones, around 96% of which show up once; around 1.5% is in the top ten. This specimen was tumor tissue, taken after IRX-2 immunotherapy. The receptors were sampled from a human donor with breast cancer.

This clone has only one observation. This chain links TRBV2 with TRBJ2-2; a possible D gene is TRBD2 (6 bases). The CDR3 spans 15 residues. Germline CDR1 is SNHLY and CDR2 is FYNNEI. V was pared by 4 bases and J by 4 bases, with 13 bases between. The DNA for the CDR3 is TGTGCCAGCAGTGTAGGGGTGGGGGGCACCGGGGAGCTGTTTTTT. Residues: CASSVGVGGTGELFF.

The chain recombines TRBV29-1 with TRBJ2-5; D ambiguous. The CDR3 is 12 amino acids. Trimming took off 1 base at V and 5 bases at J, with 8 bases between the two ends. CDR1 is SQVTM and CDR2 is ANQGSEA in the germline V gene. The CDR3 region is CSVEVLRETQYF. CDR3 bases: TGCAGCGTTGAAGTCCTTAGGGAGACCCAGTACTTC.

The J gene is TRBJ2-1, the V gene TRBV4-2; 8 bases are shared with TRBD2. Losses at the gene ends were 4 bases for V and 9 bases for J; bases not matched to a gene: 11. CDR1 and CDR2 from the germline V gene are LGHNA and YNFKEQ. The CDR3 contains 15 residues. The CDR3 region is CASSPGTRSSIEQFF. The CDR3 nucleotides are TGTGCCAGCAGCCCTGGGACTAGAAGTAGTATTGAGCAGTTCTTC.

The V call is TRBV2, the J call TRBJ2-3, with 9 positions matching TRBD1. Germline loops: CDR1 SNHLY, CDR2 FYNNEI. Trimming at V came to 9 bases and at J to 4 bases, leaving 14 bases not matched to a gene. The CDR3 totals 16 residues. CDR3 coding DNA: TGTGCCAGTGACGCTGGGACAGGGTTTTATCCAGATACGCAGTATTTT. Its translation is CASDAGTGFYPDTQYF.

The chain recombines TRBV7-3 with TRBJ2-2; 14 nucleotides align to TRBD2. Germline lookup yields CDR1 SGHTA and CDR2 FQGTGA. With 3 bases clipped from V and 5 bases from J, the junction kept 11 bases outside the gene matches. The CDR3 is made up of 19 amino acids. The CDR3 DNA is TGTGCCAGCAGCTTTCTCGGGACTAGCGGGAGCGGTGGAACCGGGGAGCTGTTTTTT. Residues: CASSFLGTSGSGGTGELFF.

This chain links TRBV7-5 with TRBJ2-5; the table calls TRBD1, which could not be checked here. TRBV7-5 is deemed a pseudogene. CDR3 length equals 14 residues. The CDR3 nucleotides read TGTGCCAGAAGCTTAGAGCAGGGGGCGCGAGAGCAGTACTTC. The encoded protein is CARSLEQGAREQYF.

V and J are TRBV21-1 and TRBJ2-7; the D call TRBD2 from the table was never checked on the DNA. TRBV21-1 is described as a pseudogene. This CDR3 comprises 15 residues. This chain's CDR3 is CASSKAGESSYEQYF. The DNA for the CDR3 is TGTGCCAGCAGCAAGGCGGGAGAATCCTCCTACGAGCAGTACTTC.

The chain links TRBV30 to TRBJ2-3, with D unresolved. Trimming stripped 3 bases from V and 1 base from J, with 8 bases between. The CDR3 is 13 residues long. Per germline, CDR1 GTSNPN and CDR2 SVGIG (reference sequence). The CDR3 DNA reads TGTGCCTGGAGAGGCCTACGCACAGATACGCAGTATTTT. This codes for CAWRGLRTDTQYF.

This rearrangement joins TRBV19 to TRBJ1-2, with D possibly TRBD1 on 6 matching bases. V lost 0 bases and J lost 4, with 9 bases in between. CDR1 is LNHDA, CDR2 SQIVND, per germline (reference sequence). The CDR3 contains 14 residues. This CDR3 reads CASSIDPGVYGYTF. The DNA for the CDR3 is TGTGCCAGTAGTATAGACCCAGGGGTCTATGGCTACACCTTC.

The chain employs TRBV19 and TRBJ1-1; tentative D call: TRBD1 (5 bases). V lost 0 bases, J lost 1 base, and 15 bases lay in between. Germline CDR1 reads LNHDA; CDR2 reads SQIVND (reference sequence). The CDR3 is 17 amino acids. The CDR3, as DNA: TGTGCCAGTAGTATAGATGTGAGGGGCGGCGGGAACACTGAAGCTTTCTTT. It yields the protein CASSIDVRGGGNTEAFF.

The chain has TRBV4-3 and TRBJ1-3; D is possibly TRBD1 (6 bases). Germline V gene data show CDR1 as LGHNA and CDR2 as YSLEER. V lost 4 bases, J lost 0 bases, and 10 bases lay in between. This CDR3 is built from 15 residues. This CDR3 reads CASSRDTYSGNTIYF. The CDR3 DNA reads TGCGCCAGCAGCCGGGACACTTACTCTGGAAACACCATATATTTT.

DNA of the CDR3: TGTGCCAGCAGTGACAGGGGGATTCGAGAAAAACTGTTTTTT. This sequence encodes CASSDRGIREKLFF. This chain uses TRBV25-1 with TRBJ1-4; the match to TRBD1 covers 7 bases. The trim removed 3 bases at V and 8 bases at J, leaving 6 bases unmatched. The CDR3 consists of 14 residues. From germline, CDR1 is MGHDK and CDR2 SYGVNS.

The CDR3: CASSLERGQKKAFF. The CDR3 nucleotides read TGCGCCAGCAGCTTGGAGAGGGGACAAAAGAAAGCTTTCTTT. V and J are TRBV5-1 and TRBJ1-1; perhaps TRBD1 as D (6 bases). CDR1 is SGHRS and CDR2 is YFSETQ in the germline V gene. The length of the CDR3 is 14 residues. V was pared by 0 bases and J by 9 bases, with 15 bases between.

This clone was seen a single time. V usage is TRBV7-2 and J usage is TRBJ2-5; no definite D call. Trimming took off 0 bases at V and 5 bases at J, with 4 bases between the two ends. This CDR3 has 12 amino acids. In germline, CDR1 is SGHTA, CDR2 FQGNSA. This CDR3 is CASSLAGETQYF. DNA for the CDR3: TGTGCCAGCAGCTTAGCGGGTGAGACCCAGTACTTC.

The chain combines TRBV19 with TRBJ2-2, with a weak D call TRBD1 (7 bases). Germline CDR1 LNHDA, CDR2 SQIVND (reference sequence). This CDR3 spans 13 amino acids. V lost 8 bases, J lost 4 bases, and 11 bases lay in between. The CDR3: CASSQGGTGELFF. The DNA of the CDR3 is TGTGCCAGTTCTCAGGGGGGCACCGGGGAGCTGTTTTTT.

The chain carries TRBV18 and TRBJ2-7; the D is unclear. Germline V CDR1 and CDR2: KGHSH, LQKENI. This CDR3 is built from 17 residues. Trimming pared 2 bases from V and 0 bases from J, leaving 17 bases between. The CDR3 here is CASSPGQVPLSSYEQYF. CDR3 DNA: TGTGCCAGCTCACCAGGCCAGGTCCCCCTCAGCTCCTACGAGCAGTACTTC.